This T cell receptor beta chain was captured by sequencing in a study of T-cell reconstitution after alpha-beta-depleted transplantation in children. A library of TCRbeta sequences, prepared with unique molecular identifiers, was generated. TCRdb fed the PCR reads into MiXCR, producing one record per CDR3 protein. The sample has about 350,000 distinct CDR3 sequences; roughly 15% are singletons. This clonotype was seen a handful of times. J lost 6 bases, V lost 3 bases, and 5 bases had no gene match. Germline V CDR1 and CDR2: SGDLS, YYNGEE. The CDR3 has 15 residues. The rearrangement joins TRBV9 to TRBJ2-7; TRBD2 agrees at 14 bases. The sequence was obtained from a male patient under 10 years old who had a stem cell transplant for acute lymphoblastic leukemia, so the T cells may come from the graft donor. The sample was PBMCs, mostly from graft donor cells, taken 360 days after TCRalphabeta/CD19-depleted stem cell transplant. The CDR3 nucleotides are TGTGCCAGCAGCGCGGGACTAGCGGGAGTTCCCGAGCAGTACTTC. It yields the protein CASSAGLAGVPEQYF.